Shown below are 2 T cell receptor beta chains from a single sample sequenced in a study of blood T cell repertoires in COVID-19. TCRdb's copy holds only in-frame clones and misses some; the assay was immunoSEQ multiplex PCR. The sample includes 430,000 or so clones, roughly 90% seen only once; the top ten take about 1.4%. The material sequenced was PBMCs or T cells enriched from blood (not recorded which). The receptors shown here come from a woman under 30 who had been exposed to COVID-19.

The gene calls are TRBV12-2 and TRBJ2-1; the table names TRBD1, a call not compared with the DNA. TRBV12-2 is reported as a pseudogene. The CDR3 spans 17 residues. CDR3 region: CASRSYQTGASYNEQFF. The CDR3 DNA reads TGTGCAAGTCGCTCGTACCAGACAGGCGCTTCCTACAATGAGCAGTTCTTC.

This clone is a singleton in its sample. As DNA, the CDR3 is TGCGCCAGCAGCTCATCCGGGACAGGGGTTGGCTACACCTTC. Its protein is CASSSSGTGVGYTF. The chain has TRBV5-1 and TRBJ1-2; 10 nucleotides match TRBD1. The CDR3 length is 14 residues. CDR1 is SGHRS and CDR2 is YFSETQ in the germline V gene. The V segment lost 3 bases and the J segment 7 bases; nucleotides outside the gene matches: 6.